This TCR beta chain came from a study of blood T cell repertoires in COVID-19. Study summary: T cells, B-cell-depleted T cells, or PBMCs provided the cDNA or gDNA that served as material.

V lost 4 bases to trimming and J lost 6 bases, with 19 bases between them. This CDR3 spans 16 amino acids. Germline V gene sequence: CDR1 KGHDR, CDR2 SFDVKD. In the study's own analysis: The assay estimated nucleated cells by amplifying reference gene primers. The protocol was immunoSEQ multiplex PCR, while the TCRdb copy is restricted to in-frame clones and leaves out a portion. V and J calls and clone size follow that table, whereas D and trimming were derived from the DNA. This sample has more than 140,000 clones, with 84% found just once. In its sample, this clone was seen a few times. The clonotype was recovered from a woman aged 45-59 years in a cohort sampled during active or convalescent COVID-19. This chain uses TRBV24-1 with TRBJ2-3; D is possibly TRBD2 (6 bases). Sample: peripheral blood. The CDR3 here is CATSDSVFGGSDTQYF. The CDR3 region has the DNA TGTGCCACCAGTGACTCCGTATTCGGGGGTTCGGATACGCAGTATTTT.